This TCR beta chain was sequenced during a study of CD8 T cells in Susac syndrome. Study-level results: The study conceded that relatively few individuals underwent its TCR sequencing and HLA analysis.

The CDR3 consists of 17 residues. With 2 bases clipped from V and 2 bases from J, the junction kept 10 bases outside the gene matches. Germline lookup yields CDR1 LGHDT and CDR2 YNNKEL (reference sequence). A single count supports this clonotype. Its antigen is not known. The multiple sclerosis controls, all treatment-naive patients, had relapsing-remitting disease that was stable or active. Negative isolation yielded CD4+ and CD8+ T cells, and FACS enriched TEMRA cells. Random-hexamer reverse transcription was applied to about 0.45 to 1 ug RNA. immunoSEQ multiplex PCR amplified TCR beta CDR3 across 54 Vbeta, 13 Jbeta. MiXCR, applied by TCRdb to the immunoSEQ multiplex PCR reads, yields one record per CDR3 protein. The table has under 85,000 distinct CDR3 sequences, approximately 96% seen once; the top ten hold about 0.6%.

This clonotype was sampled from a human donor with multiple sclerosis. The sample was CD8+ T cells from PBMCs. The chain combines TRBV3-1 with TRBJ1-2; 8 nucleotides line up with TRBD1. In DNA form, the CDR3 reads TGTGCCAGCAGCCAATCCGGGGACAGGAATAGCAACTATGGCTACACCTTC. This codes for CASSQSGDRNSNYGYTF.